The 3 T cell receptor beta chains in this list originate from one sample, sequenced in a study of OX40 agonist ivuxolimab in advanced cancers. Method: immunoSEQ multiplex PCR; TCRdb's copy keeps in-frame clones and lacks some. The sample carries almost 80,000 clones, around 86% recorded once. This sample comprised CD4+ or CD8+ T cells sorted from blood, obtained in a trial of the OX40 agonist ivuxolimab. The receptors were gathered from an adult with an advanced solid tumor such as melanoma, head and neck, liver or kidney cancer.

The count of this clone is one. The gene calls are TRBV9 and TRBJ2-6, with a tentative D call TRBD2 (6 bases). Looked up from germline, CDR1 is SGDLS and CDR2 is YYNGEE. V was pared by 3 bases and J by 5 bases, with 12 bases between. The CDR3 runs 15 residues. The CDR3 bases are TGTGCCAGCAGCGCCGGGGACTTATGGGCCAACGTCCTGACTTTC. Amino acids: CASSAGDLWANVLTF.

The chain joins TRBV2 to TRBJ2-2; the D gene is possibly TRBD1 (5 bases). Germline CDR1 reads SNHLY; CDR2 reads FYNNEI. Trimming took off 5 bases at V and 5 bases at J, with 9 bases between the two ends. This CDR3 contains 13 residues. The CDR3 here is CASSPRETGELFF. The CDR3 coding sequence is TGTGCCAGCAGTCCCAGGGAAACCGGGGAGCTGTTTTTT.

The V call is TRBV2, the J call TRBJ1-1; D perhaps matches TRBD1 (5 bases). CDR1 and CDR2 (germline): SNHLY, FYNNEI. The CDR3 spans 14 residues. V lost 2 bases and J lost 4, with 11 bases in between. DNA for the CDR3: TGTGCCAGCAGTGAAATTGGGGCGCCCACTGAAGCTTTCTTT. This gives the protein CASSEIGAPTEAFF.